This T cell receptor beta chain was documented in a study of T cells in tuberculosis. Study-wide context: CD1B tetramers identified T cells specific for mycobacterial lipid GMM.

Profiled with immunoSEQ multiplex PCR; TCRdb holds only in-frame clones, not every one. The sample lists tens of thousands of clones, approximately 91% occurring once. Study-level findings and limits: T cells binding CD1B-GMM tetramer weakly possibly escaped the sort.

This clone has only one observation. This CDR3 is 17 amino acids long. V lost 2 bases and J 8 bases, leaving 19 bases between the germline ends. CDR1 is MNHNS, CDR2 SASEGT, per germline. Sorting used thawed, overnight-rested PBMC stained with anti-CD3, a viability dye and GMM-loaded CD1B tetramer. The CD1B tetramers carried C32 glucose monomycolate purified from Rhodococcus equi. Each donor contributed about 100,000 sorted tetramer-negative cells. V gene TRBV6-1 combines with J gene TRBJ1-6; D might be TRBD1 (6 bases). The source is an adult woman with latent tuberculosis. The sequenced sample consisted of CD1b-GMM tetramer-negative cells sorted from PBMCs. As DNA, the CDR3 is TGTGCCAGCAGTGAACATCCACAGGGCTCTAGGGATTCACCCCTCCACTTT. Its protein product is CASSEHPQGSRDSPLHF.